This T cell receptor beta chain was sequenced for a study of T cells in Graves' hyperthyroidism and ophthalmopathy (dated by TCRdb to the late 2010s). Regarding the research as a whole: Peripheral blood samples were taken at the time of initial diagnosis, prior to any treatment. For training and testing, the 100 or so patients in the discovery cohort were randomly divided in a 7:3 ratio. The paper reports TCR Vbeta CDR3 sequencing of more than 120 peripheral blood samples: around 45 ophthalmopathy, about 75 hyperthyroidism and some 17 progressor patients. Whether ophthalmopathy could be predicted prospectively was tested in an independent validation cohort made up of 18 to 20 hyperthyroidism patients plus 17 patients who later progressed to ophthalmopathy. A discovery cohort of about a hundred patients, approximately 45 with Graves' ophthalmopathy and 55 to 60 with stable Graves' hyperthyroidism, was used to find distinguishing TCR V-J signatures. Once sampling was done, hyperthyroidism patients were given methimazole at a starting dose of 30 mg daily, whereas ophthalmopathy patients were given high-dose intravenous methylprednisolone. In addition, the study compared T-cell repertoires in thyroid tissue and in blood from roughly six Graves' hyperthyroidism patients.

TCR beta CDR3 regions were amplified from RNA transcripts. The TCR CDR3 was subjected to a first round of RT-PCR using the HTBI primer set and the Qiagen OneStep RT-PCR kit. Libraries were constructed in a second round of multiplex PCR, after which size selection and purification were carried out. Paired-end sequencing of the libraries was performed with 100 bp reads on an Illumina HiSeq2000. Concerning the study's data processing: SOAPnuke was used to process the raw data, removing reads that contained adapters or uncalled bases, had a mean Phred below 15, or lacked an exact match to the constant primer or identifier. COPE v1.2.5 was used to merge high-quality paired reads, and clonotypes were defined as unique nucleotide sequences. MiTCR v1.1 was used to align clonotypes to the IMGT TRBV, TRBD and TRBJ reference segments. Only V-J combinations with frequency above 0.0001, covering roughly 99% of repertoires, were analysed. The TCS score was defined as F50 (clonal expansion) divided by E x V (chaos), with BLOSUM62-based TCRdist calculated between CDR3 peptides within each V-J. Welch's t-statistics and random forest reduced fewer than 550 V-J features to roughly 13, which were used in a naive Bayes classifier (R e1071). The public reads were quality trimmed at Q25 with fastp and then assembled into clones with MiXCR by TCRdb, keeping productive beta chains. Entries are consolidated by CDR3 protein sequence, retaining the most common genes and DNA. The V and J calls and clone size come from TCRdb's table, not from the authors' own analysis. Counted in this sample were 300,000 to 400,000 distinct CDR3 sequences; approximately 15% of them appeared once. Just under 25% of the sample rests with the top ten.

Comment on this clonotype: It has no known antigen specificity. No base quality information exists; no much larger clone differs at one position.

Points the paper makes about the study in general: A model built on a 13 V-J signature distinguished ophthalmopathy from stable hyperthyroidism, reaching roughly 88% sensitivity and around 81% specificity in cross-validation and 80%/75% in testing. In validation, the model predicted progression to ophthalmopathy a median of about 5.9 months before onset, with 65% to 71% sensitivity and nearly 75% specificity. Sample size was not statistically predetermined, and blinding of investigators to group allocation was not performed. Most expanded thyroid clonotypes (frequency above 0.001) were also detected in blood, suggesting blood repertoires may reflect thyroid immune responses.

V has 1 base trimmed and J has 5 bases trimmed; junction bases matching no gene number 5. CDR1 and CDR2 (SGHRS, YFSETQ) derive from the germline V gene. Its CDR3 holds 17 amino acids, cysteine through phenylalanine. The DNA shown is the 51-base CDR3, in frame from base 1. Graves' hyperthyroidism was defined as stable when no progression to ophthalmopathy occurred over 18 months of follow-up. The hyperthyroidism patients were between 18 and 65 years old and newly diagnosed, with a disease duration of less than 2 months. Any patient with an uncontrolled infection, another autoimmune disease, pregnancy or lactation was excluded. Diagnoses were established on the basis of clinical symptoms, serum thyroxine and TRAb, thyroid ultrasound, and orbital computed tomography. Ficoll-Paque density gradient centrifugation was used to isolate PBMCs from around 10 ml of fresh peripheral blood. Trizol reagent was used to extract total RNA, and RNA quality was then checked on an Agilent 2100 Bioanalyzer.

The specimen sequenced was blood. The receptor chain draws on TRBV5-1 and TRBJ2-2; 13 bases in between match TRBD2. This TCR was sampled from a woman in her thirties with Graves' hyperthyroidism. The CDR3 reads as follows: CASSLRTSGSWTGELFF. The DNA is TGCGCCAGCAGCTTGCGGACTAGCGGGAGTTGGACCGGGGAGCTGTTTTTT.